The 21 T cell receptor beta chains presented below share a single source sample, sequenced in a study of control samples from healthy donors and cancer patients. Repertoires were generated with immunoSEQ multiplex PCR, while TCRdb's copy carries only in-frame clones and drops some. The top ten clones hold approximately 11% of a sample with tens of thousands of clones, around 87% of them seen once. Sequenced sample: PBMCs. The receptors here all came from a woman aged 60-75 years with lung cancer.

This clone appeared a single time. The rearrangement uses TRBV19 and TRBJ2-5, with D possibly called TRBD1 or TRBD2 (5 bases each). CDR3 length: 15 amino acids. V shed 1 base and J shed 5 bases, with 14 bases lying between them. CDR1 LNHDA and CDR2 SQIVND come from the germline V gene (reference sequence). The CDR3 bases are TGTGCCAGTAGTATAGGGCTGGGGACGAGGGAGACCCAGTACTTC. This translates into CASSIGLGTRETQYF.

The V gene is TRBV5-1, the J gene TRBJ1-1; possible D gene TRBD1, 5 bases. V lost 4 bases and J 4 bases, leaving 17 bases between the germline ends. The CDR3 has 15 residues. CDR1 is SGHRS, CDR2 YFSETQ, per germline. CDR3 nucleotide sequence: TGCGCCAGCAGCCCCGGGGCGAGTAAGAGCACTGAAGCTTTCTTT. Its translation is CASSPGASKSTEAFF.

This chain connects TRBV29-1 to TRBJ2-1; D ambiguous. This CDR3 has 15 residues. Trimming shortened V by 6 bases and J by 0 bases, and 15 bases separated the two germline ends. Per germline, CDR1 SQVTM and CDR2 ANQGSEA. The CDR3 reads CSVAKDASSYNEQFF. The CDR3 bases are TGCAGCGTAGCAAAGGACGCGAGCTCCTACAATGAGCAGTTCTTC.

This chain uses TRBV10-3 with TRBJ1-2; possibly TRBD1 for D (6 bases). Trimming left V 0 bases short and J 8 bases short, with 16 bases between. The CDR3 covers 15 residues. CDR1 is ENHRY and CDR2 is SYGVKD in the germline V gene. DNA for the CDR3: TGTGCCATCAGTGAGTCGATGGGCAGGGGTGCCGGCTACACCTTC. Its protein is CAISESMGRGAGYTF.

The CDR3 DNA is TGCGCCAGCAGCCAAGATATGTACACTGAAGCTTTCTTT. Amino acid sequence: CASSQDMYTEAFF. This sequence joins TRBV4-1 and TRBJ1-1; D unclear. The V end lost 0 bases, the J end lost 3 bases, and 5 bases lay between the germline ends. Germline lookup yields CDR1 MGHRA and CDR2 YSYEKL. This CDR3 has 13 residues.

The CDR3 region is CASSRVSGTENIQYF. In nucleotides, the CDR3 is TGTGCCAGCAGCCGAGTAAGCGGGACGGAAAACATTCAGTACTTC. J is TRBJ2-4 and V is TRBV7-8; TRBD2 matches 7 bases. The germline gives CDR1 SGHVS, CDR2 FQNEAQ. V gave up 5 bases and J gave up 5 bases; unmatched junction bases: 9. CDR3 size: 15 residues.

In this sample, this clone turned up once. The V gene is TRBV28, the J gene TRBJ2-7; 7 bases fit TRBD2. This CDR3 has 13 residues. Looked up from germline, CDR1 is MDHEN and CDR2 is SYDVKM. With V trimmed by 8 bases and J by 2 bases, 6 bases remained unmatched. CDR3 in amino acids: CASGNSGPYEQYF. The CDR3 nucleotides read TGTGCCAGCGGAAATAGCGGGCCCTACGAGCAGTACTTC.

The chain has TRBV18 and TRBJ1-3; no definite D call. Germline V gene lookup returns CDR1 KGHSH and CDR2 LQKENI. CDR3 length equals 16 residues. V lost 1 base, J lost 4 bases, and 14 bases lay in between. The CDR3 DNA sequence: TGTGCCAGCTCACCACGGGAGGGTAAGGAGGGAAACACCATATATTTT. Protein product: CASSPREGKEGNTIYF.

This clone was picked up a small number of times. This chain uses TRBV3-1 (or the pseudogene TRBV3-2) with TRBJ1-3, with D unclear. The CDR3 sequence is 15 residues long. Germline CDR1 reads LGHDT; CDR2 reads YNNKEL (reference sequence). Trimming removed 3 bases at V and 0 bases at J, with 9 bases between. CDR3 protein: CASSQVLGSGNTIYF. In nucleotides, the CDR3 is TGTGCCAGCAGCCAGGTTCTCGGCTCTGGAAACACCATATATTTT.

The chain is built from TRBV11-2 and TRBJ1-1; 8 bases line up with TRBD1. Germline CDR1 reads SGHAT; CDR2 reads FQNNGV. J was trimmed by 2 bases and V by 5 bases; bases with no gene match: 7. The CDR3 spans 15 residues. CDR3 loop: CASSLRQGPNTEAFF. The CDR3 DNA follows: TGTGCCAGCAGCCTCCGACAGGGGCCTAACACTGAAGCTTTCTTT.

The rearrangement joins TRBV11-2 to TRBJ1-3; D unresolved. Trimming stripped 0 bases from V and 0 bases from J, with 15 bases between. Germline values: CDR1 SGHAT, CDR2 FQNNGV. This CDR3 is 18 amino acids long. The CDR3, as DNA: TGTGCCAGCAGCTTAGAAGGAGGCAGGCGTCTCTCTGGAAACACCATATATTTT. It is translated as CASSLEGGRRLSGNTIYF.

This chain joins TRBV10-3 and TRBJ2-3; 7 bases agree with TRBD2. Germline V gene sequence: CDR1 ENHRY, CDR2 SYGVKD. The ends lost 3 bases at V and 0 bases at J; junction bases unmatched: 6. This CDR3 region has 16 residues. CDR3: CAISDQTSLSTDTQYF. For the CDR3, the DNA is TGTGCCATCAGTGACCAGACTAGCCTCAGCACAGATACGCAGTATTTT.

The DNA for the CDR3 is TGTGCCAGCTCACGGGGGGGCTCCTACAATGAGCAGTTCTTC. Its protein product is CASSRGGSYNEQFF. This chain links TRBV19 with TRBJ2-1; TRBD2 matches 8 bases. Germline CDR1 LNHDA, CDR2 SQIVND (reference sequence). The CDR3 totals 14 residues. V was pared by 9 bases and J by 0 bases, with 4 bases of the junction left unmatched.

This clone was observed a few times. The V and J genes are TRBV6-1 and TRBJ1-5, with D possibly TRBD1 on 6 matching bases. V lost 0 bases and J lost 6, with 12 bases in between. The length of the CDR3 is 15 residues. Germline CDR1 MNHNS, CDR2 SASEGT. CDR3 in amino acids: CASSEAGGGVQPQHF. Written as DNA, the CDR3 is TGTGCCAGCAGTGAAGCAGGCGGGGGCGTTCAGCCCCAGCATTTT.

The table lists this clone with a count of one. The rearrangement joins TRBV28 to TRBJ1-1; possible D gene TRBD1, 5 bases. V shed 6 bases and J shed 0 bases, with 17 bases lying between them. The CDR3 is 16 amino acids. Germline V gene sequence: CDR1 MDHEN, CDR2 SYDVKM. The CDR3, as DNA: TGTGCCAGCAGCCGGGACCACAGGTTATTGAACACTGAAGCTTTCTTT. Its translation is CASSRDHRLLNTEAFF.

The V call is TRBV4-1, the J call TRBJ1-3; 7 bases fit TRBD1. Germline V gene sequence: CDR1 MGHRA, CDR2 YSYEKL. Trimming took 2 bases from V and 0 from J; bases not matched to a gene: 4. CDR3 length: 16 residues. CDR3 DNA: TGCGCCAGCAGCCAACCCAGGGGGTCCTCTGGAAACACCATATATTTT. This codes for CASSQPRGSSGNTIYF.

A few counts support this clone. This chain links TRBV12-3 or TRBV12-4 with TRBJ1-2, with 8 bases fitting TRBD1. Trimming removed 7 bases from V and 7 bases from J; junction bases left unmatched: 5. This CDR3 region has 12 residues. CDR3 region: CASNRQGTGYTF. DNA of the CDR3: TGTGCCAGCAACCGACAGGGGACTGGCTACACCTTC.

The chain carries TRBV5-1 and TRBJ2-3; 9 bases align to TRBD2. There are 15 residues in the CDR3. Germline CDR1 SGHRS, CDR2 YFSETQ. V was pared by 3 bases and J by 0 bases, with 2 bases of the junction left unmatched. DNA for the CDR3: TGCGCCAGCAGCTCGACTAGCGGTAGCACAGATACGCAGTATTTT. Translated, it gives CASSSTSGSTDTQYF.

The rearrangement uses TRBV4-1 and TRBJ2-3, with 9 nucleotides matching TRBD2. V lost 4 bases and J lost 0; bases outside the gene matches: 17. This CDR3 has 20 amino acids. Germline V gene lookup returns CDR1 MGHRA and CDR2 YSYEKL. CDR3 in amino acids: CASSRQTSGDGRASTDTQYF. CDR3 DNA sequence: TGCGCCAGCAGCCGCCAGACTAGCGGTGATGGTCGTGCTAGCACAGATACGCAGTATTTT.

The chain combines TRBV6-1 with TRBJ1-2; D unresolved. Trimming took 2 bases from V and 0 from J, leaving 10 bases between them. CDR3 length: 15 residues. Per germline, CDR1 MNHNS and CDR2 SASEGT. The CDR3 reads CASSERGITNYGYTF. In nucleotides, the CDR3 is TGTGCCAGCAGTGAACGCGGCATAACTAACTATGGCTACACCTTC.

The rearrangement joins TRBV5-6 to TRBJ1-1; D may be TRBD1 (6 bases). The germline V gene has CDR1 SGHDT and CDR2 YYEEEE. The CDR3 totals 13 residues. With 6 bases removed from V and 11 bases from J, the gap between germline ends came to 20 bases. The CDR3 loop reads CASTSPGRGSAFF. CDR3 coding DNA: TGTGCCAGCACCTCTCCTGGCAGGGGCTCCGCTTTCTTT.